The source of this T cell receptor (beta chain) is a study of cytomegalovirus exposure and HLA in healthy donors. PCR used 60 Vbeta primers and 13 Jbeta primers. Clones were sequenced by immunoSEQ multiplex PCR, and TCRdb holds only the in-frame ones, with some missing. The repertoire consists of 150,000 to 200,000 clones, with roughly 86% occurring once and the leading ten covering roughly 5.2%. Sequences were obtained from PBMCs. This clonotype was sampled from a girl aged 10 to 17 in good health and CMV-seropositive.

The CDR3 nucleotides are TGTGCCAGCAGCCCTCCGTGGGCGGGGAGTACCACAGATACGCAGTATTTT. Residues: CASSPPWAGSTTDTQYF. The chain recombines TRBV7-9 with TRBJ2-3; tentative D call: TRBD2 (6 bases). The germline V and J ends were trimmed by 5 bases and 2 bases, with 20 bases remaining between them. Germline-derived CDR1 and CDR2 are SEHNR and FQNEAQ (reference sequence). The CDR3 is made up of 17 amino acids.